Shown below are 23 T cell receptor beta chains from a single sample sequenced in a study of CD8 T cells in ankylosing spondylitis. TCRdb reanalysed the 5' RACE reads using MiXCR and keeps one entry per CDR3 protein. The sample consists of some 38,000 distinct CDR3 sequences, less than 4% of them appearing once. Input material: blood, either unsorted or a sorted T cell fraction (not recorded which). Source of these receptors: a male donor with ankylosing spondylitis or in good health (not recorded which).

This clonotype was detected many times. The CDR3 region has the DNA TGCGCCAGCAGTCAAGAGGGTTTTACCCGATGCTACACCTTC. Translated, it gives CASSQEGFTRCYTF. The chain combines TRBV23-1 with TRBJ1-2, with D uncertain. TRBV23-1 is noted as an ORF with a role that remains uncertain. V was clipped by 2 bases and J by 9 bases, with 16 bases between them. CDR3 length equals 14 residues.

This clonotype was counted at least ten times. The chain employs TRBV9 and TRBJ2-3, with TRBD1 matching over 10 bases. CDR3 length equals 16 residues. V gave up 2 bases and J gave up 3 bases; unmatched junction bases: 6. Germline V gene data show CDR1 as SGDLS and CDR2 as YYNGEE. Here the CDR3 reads CASSVAGDRGTDTQYF. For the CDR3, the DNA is TGTGCCAGCAGCGTCGCCGGGGACAGGGGAACAGATACGCAGTATTTT.

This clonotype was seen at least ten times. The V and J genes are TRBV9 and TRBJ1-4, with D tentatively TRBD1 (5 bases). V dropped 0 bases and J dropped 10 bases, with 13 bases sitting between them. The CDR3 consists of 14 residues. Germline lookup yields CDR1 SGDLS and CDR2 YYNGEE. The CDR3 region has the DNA TGTGCCAGCAGCGTAGAAGGGGAGCAGGGAAAACTGTTTTTT. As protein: CASSVEGEQGKLFF.

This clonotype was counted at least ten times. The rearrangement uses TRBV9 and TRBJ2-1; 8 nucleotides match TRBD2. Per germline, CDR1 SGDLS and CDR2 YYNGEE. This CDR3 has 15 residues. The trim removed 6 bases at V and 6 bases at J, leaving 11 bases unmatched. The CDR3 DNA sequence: TGTGCCAGCACCTCATTTGGCGGGGGGCTCAATGAGCAGTTCTTC. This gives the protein CASTSFGGGLNEQFF.

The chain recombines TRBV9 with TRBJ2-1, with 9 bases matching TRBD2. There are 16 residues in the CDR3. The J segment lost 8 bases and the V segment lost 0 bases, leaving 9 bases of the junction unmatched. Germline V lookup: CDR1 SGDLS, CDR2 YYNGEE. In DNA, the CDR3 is TGTGCCAGCAGCGTAGATTTTAGCGGGAGTGGTCATGAGCAGTTCTTC. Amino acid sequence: CASSVDFSGSGHEQFF.

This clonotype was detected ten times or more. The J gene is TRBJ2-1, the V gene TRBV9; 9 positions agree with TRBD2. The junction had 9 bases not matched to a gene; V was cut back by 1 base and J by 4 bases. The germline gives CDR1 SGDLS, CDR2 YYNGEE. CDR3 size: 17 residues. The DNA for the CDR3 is TGTGCCAGCAGCGTAACCTCCCTGGCGGGGGGGTACAATGAGCAGTTCTTC. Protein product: CASSVTSLAGGYNEQFF.

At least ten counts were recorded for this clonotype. The chain's CDR3 is CASSSVGTYEQYV. The CDR3 DNA is TGTGCCAGCAGCTCGGTCGGTACCTACGAGCAGTACGTC. This rearrangement joins TRBV7-2 to TRBJ2-7; D gene uncertain. Per the germline V gene, CDR1 is SGHTA and CDR2 is FQGNSA. The CDR3 spans 13 residues. V lost 4 bases to trimming and J lost 2 bases, with 9 bases between them.

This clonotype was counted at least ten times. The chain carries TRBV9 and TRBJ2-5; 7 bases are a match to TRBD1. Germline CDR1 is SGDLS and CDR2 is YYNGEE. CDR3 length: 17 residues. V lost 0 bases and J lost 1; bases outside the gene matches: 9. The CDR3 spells CASSVDPPGGIQETQYF. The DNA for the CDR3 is TGTGCCAGCAGCGTAGATCCCCCAGGGGGTATCCAAGAGACCCAGTACTTC. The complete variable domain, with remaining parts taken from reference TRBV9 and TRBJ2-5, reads DSGVTQTPKHLITATGQRVTLRCSPRSGDLSVYWYQQSLDQGLQFLIQYYNGEERAKGNILERFSAQQFPDLHSELNLSSLELGDSALYFCASSVDPPGGIQETQYFGPGTRLLVL.

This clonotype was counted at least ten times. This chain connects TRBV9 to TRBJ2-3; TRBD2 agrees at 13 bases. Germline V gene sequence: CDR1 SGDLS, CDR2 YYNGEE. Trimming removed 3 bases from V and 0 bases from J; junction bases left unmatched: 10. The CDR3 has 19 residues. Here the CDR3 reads CASSAKPGLAGSSTDTQYF. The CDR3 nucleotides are TGTGCCAGCAGCGCGAAGCCGGGACTAGCGGGGTCTAGCACAGATACGCAGTATTTT.

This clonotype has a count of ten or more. CDR3 loop: CASSLLAEGTDTQYF. The CDR3 nucleotides read TGTGCCAGCAGCCTACTAGCCGAAGGAACAGATACGCAGTATTTT. The genes are TRBV9 and TRBJ2-3; TRBD2 might be the D (6 bases). Trimming pared 4 bases from V and 3 bases from J, leaving 15 bases between. Germline V gene data show CDR1 as SGDLS and CDR2 as YYNGEE. CDR3 length: 15 residues.

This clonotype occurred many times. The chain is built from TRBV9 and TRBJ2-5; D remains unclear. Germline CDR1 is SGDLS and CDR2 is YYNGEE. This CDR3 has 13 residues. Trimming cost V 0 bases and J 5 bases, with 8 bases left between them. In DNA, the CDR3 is TGTGCCAGCAGCGTAGACTTAGGGGAGACCCAGTACTTC. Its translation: CASSVDLGETQYF. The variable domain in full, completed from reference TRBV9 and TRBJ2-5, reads DSGVTQTPKHLITATGQRVTLRCSPRSGDLSVYWYQQSLDQGLQFLIQYYNGEERAKGNILERFSAQQFPDLHSELNLSSLELGDSALYFCASSVDLGETQYFGPGTRLLVL.

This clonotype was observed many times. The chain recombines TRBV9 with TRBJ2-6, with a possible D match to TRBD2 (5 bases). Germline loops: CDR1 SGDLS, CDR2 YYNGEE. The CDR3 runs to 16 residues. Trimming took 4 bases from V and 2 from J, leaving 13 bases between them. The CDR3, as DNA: TGTGCCAGCAGCCCAGAGATCGGGGCTGGGGCCAACGTCCTGACTTTC. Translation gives CASSPEIGAGANVLTF.

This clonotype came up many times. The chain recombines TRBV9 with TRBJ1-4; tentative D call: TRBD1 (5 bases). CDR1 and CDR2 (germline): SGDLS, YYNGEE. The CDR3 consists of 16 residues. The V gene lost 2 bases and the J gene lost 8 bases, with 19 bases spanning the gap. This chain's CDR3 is CASSVVPGVQQEKLFF. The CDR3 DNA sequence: TGTGCCAGCAGCGTTGTTCCGGGGGTCCAACAGGAAAAACTGTTTTTT.

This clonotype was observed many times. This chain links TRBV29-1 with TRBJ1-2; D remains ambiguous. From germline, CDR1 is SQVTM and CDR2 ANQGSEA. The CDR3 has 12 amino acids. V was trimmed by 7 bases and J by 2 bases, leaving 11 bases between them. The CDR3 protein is CSGPAGNYGYTF. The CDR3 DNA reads TGCAGCGGCCCGGCGGGGAACTATGGCTACACCTTC.

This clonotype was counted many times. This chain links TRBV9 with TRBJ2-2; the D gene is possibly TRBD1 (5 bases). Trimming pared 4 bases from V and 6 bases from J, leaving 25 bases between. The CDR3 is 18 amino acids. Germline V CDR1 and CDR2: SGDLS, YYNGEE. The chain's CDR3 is CASSYRWQGGGSPGELFF. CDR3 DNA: TGTGCCAGCAGCTATAGATGGCAGGGCGGCGGAAGCCCCGGGGAGCTGTTTTTT.

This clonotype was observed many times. CDR3 sequence (DNA): TGTGCCAGCAGCGTACAACCAAACCAGGGGGCCGGGGAGCTGTTTTTT. Translating gives CASSVQPNQGAGELFF. V and J are TRBV9 and TRBJ2-2, with 7 positions matching TRBD1. The germline V gene encodes CDR1 SGDLS and CDR2 YYNGEE. The CDR3 runs to 16 residues. The V and J ends lost 1 base and 6 bases, in that order; junction bases with no gene match: 9.

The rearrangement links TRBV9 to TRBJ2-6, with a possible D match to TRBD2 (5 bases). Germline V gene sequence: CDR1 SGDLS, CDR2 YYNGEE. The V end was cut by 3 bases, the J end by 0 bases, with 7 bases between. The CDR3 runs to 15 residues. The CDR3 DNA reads TGTGCCAGCAGCGGGGAGTTCTCTGGGGCCAACGTCCTGACTTTC. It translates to CASSGEFSGANVLTF.

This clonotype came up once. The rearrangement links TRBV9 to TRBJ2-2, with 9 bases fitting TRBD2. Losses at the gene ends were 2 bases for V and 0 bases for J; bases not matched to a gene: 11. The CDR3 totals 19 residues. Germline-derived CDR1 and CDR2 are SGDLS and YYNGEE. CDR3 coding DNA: TGTGCCAGCAGCGTCGCCGTTTTAGCGGGGGCCTCGAACACCGGGGAGCTGTTTTTT. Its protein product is CASSVAVLAGASNTGELFF.

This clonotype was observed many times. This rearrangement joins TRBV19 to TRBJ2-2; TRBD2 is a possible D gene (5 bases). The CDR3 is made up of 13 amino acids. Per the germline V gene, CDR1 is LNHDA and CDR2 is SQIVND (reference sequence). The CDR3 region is CDNLATNTGELFF. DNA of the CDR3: TGTGACAACCTAGCCACGAACACCGGGGAGCTGTTTTTT.

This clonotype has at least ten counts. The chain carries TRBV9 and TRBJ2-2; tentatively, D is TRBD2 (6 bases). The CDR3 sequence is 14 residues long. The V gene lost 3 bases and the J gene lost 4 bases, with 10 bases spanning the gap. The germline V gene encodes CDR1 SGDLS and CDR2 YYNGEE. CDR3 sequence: CASSGATSTGELFF. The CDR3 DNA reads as TGTGCCAGCAGCGGGGCGACTAGCACCGGGGAGCTGTTTTTT.

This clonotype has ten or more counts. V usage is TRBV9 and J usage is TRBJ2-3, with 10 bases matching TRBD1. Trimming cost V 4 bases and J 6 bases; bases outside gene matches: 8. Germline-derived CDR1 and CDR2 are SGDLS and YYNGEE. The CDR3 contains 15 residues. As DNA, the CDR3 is TGTGCCAGCAGCACCCGGACAGGGGGTGAGGATACGCAGTATTTT. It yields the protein CASSTRTGGEDTQYF.

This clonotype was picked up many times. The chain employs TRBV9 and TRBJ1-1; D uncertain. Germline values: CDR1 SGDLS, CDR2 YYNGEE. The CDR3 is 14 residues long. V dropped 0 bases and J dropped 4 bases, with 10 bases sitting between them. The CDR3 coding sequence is TGTGCCAGCAGCGTAGGACAAATCCGCACTGAAGCTTTCTTT. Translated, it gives CASSVGQIRTEAFF.

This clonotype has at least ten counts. The CDR3 protein is CASSGSGRVKGDTQYF. In DNA, the CDR3 is TGTGCCAGCAGCGGTAGCGGGAGGGTGAAGGGCGATACGCAGTATTTT. The chain has TRBV9 and TRBJ2-3; 11 positions agree with TRBD2. This CDR3 is 16 amino acids long. CDR1 SGDLS and CDR2 YYNGEE come from the germline V gene. Trimming took 3 bases from V and 6 from J; bases not matched to a gene: 9.